These 28 T cell receptor beta chains originate from one sample sequenced in a study of T cells in Graves' hyperthyroidism and ophthalmopathy. TCR beta CDR3 region amplification was performed from RNA transcripts. First-round RT-PCR of the TCR CDR3 relied on the HTBI primer set. TCRdb re-called the multiplex PCR reads with MiXCR, one entry per CDR3 protein. The repertoire consists of 250,000 to 300,000 distinct CDR3 sequences, with about 14% occurring once and the leading ten covering about 14%. The sample taken for sequencing was blood. The receptors here all came from a woman aged 40 to 49 with Graves' hyperthyroidism that later progressed to Graves' ophthalmopathy.

This clonotype was counted at least ten times. J is TRBJ2-1 and V is TRBV7-3; TRBD2 matches at 7 bases. J lost 6 bases, V lost 0 bases, and 5 bases had no gene match. The CDR3 totals 15 residues. The germline gives CDR1 SGHTA, CDR2 FQGTGA. CDR3 in amino acids: CASSLTGDYTNEQFF. In DNA form, the CDR3 reads TGTGCCAGCAGCTTAACAGGGGACTACACCAATGAGCAGTTCTTC.

This clonotype has at least ten counts. The chain combines TRBV28 with TRBJ1-5; no definite D call. CDR3 length: 17 residues. From germline, CDR1 is MDHEN and CDR2 SYDVKM. Trimming removed 3 bases from V and 5 bases from J, with 20 bases in between. As DNA, the CDR3 is TGTGCCAGCAGTTTTACCTCCCCGAGGAGGTTAGATCAGCCCCAGCATTTT. Translated, it gives CASSFTSPRRLDQPQHF.

This chain links TRBV14 with TRBJ2-1; possible D gene TRBD2, 5 bases. The CDR3 runs to 12 residues. With 1 base removed from V and 10 bases from J, the gap between germline ends came to 8 bases. The V gene's germline CDR1 is SGHDN and CDR2 FVKESK. CDR3 loop: CASSQVGVEQFF. The DNA of the CDR3 is TGTGCCAGCAGCCAAGTCGGGGTCGAGCAGTTCTTC.

Ten or more counts support this clonotype. The chain recombines TRBV10-3 with TRBJ2-7; D perhaps matches TRBD2 (5 bases). V was cut by 2 bases and J by 2 bases, with 13 bases left in between. CDR3 length: 15 residues. The germline CDR1 and CDR2 sequences are ENHRY and SYGVKD. CDR3 coding DNA: TGTGCCATCAGTGAGAATCGTCCAGCGGCCTACGAGCAGTACTTC. Protein product: CAISENRPAAYEQYF.

In this sample, this clonotype turned up a few times. A single base separates this from a much larger clone, so it may be a read error. The rearrangement joins TRBV7-2 to TRBJ2-5; D unresolved. The CDR3 length is 11 residues. Germline lookup yields CDR1 SGHTA and CDR2 FQGNSA. V was shortened by 6 bases and J by 5 bases, with 7 bases between the two germline ends. The CDR3 DNA follows: TGTGCCAGCAGTTGGGCGGAGACCCAGTACTTC. This codes for CASSWAETQYF.

This clonotype has ten or more counts. This chain connects TRBV6-1 to TRBJ1-1; maybe TRBD1 (6 bases). The CDR3 is 13 residues long. Trimming shortened V by 7 bases and J by 1 base, and 10 bases separated the two germline ends. Germline V CDR1 and CDR2: MNHNS, SASEGT. As DNA, the CDR3 is TGTGCCAGCAAGTACAGGGAGAACACTGAAGCTTTCTTT. It codes for CASKYRENTEAFF.

Ten or more counts support this clonotype. DNA of the CDR3: TGTGCCAGCGGCCCAGGCGCGGGAAACACCATATATTTT. Its translation is CASGPGAGNTIYF. V usage is TRBV6-1 and J usage is TRBJ1-3; D is unresolved. Trimming took 8 bases from V and 4 from J, leaving 12 bases between them. The germline CDR1 and CDR2 sequences are MNHNS and SASEGT. There are 13 residues in the CDR3.

The sample holds many counts of this clonotype. V is TRBV7-6 and J is TRBJ2-2; D tentatively fits TRBD1 or TRBD2 (6 bases each). Germline lookup yields CDR1 SGHVS and CDR2 FNYEAQ. The CDR3 loop spans 16 amino acids. With 8 bases removed from V and 0 bases from J, the gap between germline ends came to 16 bases. The CDR3, as DNA: TGTGCCAGCGGGGGGCGGACCGACCCGAACACCGGGGAGCTGTTTTTT. Residues: CASGGRTDPNTGELFF.

In its sample, this clonotype was seen many times. The rearrangement joins TRBV28 to TRBJ1-2; D is ambiguous. The CDR3 loop spans 13 amino acids. The germline V gene has CDR1 MDHEN and CDR2 SYDVKM. Trimming pared 2 bases from V and 6 bases from J, leaving 10 bases between. The CDR3 loop is CASSLQSFHGYTF. The CDR3 nucleotides read TGTGCCAGCAGTTTACAAAGCTTTCATGGCTACACCTTC.

The chain carries TRBV30 and TRBJ1-2; weak D call: TRBD1 (5 bases). Germline CDR1 and CDR2: GTSNPN and SVGIG (reference sequence). The V end was cut by 5 bases, the J end by 5 bases, with 15 bases between. The CDR3 sequence is 13 residues long. CDR3 nucleotides: TGTGCCTGGGCCACCGGGACGGGGTATGGCTACACCTTC. Amino acid sequence: CAWATGTGYGYTF.

The sample holds many counts of this clonotype. The rearrangement links TRBV6-2 or TRBV6-3 to TRBJ2-7; D unresolved. Germline CDR1 MNHEY, CDR2 SVGEGT. The CDR3 is 13 residues long. Trimming cost V 0 bases and J 4 bases, with 7 bases left between them. The CDR3 nucleotides are TGTGCCAGCAGTTACTCGAACAGATACGAGCAGTACTTC. Amino acids: CASSYSNRYEQYF.

This chain uses TRBV11-2 with TRBJ1-4, with D tentatively TRBD1 (5 bases). Deletions cut 7 bases from V and 7 bases from J, with 16 bases between. Germline values: CDR1 SGHAT, CDR2 FQNNGV. CDR3 length equals 14 residues. CDR3 loop: CASNNPGGGEKLFF. The DNA of the CDR3 is TGTGCCAGCAACAACCCCGGGGGAGGTGAAAAACTGTTTTTT.

This clonotype occurred many times. The chain has TRBV29-1 and TRBJ2-7; 7 nucleotides line up with TRBD2. Germline V gives CDR1 SQVTM, CDR2 ANQGSEA. This CDR3 is 13 amino acids long. The junction had 5 bases not matched to a gene; V was cut back by 6 bases and J by 0 bases. The CDR3 region has the DNA TGCAGCGTGGGAGCGGGGAGCTCCTACGAGCAGTACTTC. Protein: CSVGAGSSYEQYF.

This clonotype appeared many times. The rearrangement joins TRBV15 to TRBJ2-5; the match to TRBD1 covers 10 bases. V trimming: 0 bases; J trimming: 5 bases; junction bases outside the gene matches: 6. The CDR3 contains 16 residues. CDR1 and CDR2 (germline): LNHNV, YYDKDF (reference sequence). Here the CDR3 reads CATSRDAGQGLETQYF. The CDR3 nucleotides are TGTGCCACCAGCAGAGACGCGGGACAGGGGTTGGAGACCCAGTACTTC.

This clonotype was found many times. The CDR3 DNA sequence: TGTGCCAGCAGCGAGGGCCAGAGCGCCTACTACAATGAGCAGTTCTTC. This codes for CASSEGQSAYYNEQFF. This sequence joins TRBV9 and TRBJ2-1, with D unresolved. V lost 3 bases, J lost 3 bases, and 16 bases lay in between. The CDR3 has 16 residues. Germline V gene sequence: CDR1 SGDLS, CDR2 YYNGEE.

This clonotype was picked up many times. This rearrangement joins TRBV10-1 to TRBJ2-1, with 7 positions matching TRBD1. Trimming took 0 bases from V and 5 from J; bases not matched to a gene: 10. CDR3 length: 17 residues. Germline V gene data show CDR1 as WNHNN and CDR2 as SYGVQD (reference sequence). CDR3 nucleotides: TGCGCCAGCAGTGAGTCGATTATCCCGGGACAGAACAATGAGCAGTTCTTC. It specifies CASSESIIPGQNNEQFF.

There are many counts of this clonotype. CDR3 coding DNA: TGTGCCAGCAGCTTAGTGGCCGGGTGGGAAGTTCAAGCTTTCTTT. Translating gives CASSLVAGWEVQAFF. The V gene is TRBV11-1, the J gene TRBJ1-1; D remains ambiguous. This CDR3 has 15 amino acids. The germline V gene encodes CDR1 SGHAT and CDR2 FQDESV (reference sequence). Trimming shortened V by 1 base and J by 9 bases, and 18 bases separated the two germline ends.

This clonotype was counted many times. This rearrangement joins TRBV19 to TRBJ2-3; the D call may be TRBD1 or TRBD2 (5 bases each). Germline assignment: CDR1 LNHDA and CDR2 SQIVND (reference sequence). The CDR3 runs 16 residues. V lost 3 bases and J lost 6, with 19 bases in between. CDR3 sequence: CASSMNYGFEGDTQYF. The CDR3 DNA reads TGTGCCAGTAGTATGAATTATGGCTTCGAGGGGGATACGCAGTATTTT.

In this sample, this clonotype turned up many times. The chain is built from TRBV5-1 and TRBJ1-1, with TRBD1 identical over 7 bases. Germline V gene sequence: CDR1 SGHRS, CDR2 YFSETQ. CDR3 length: 14 amino acids. Losses at the gene ends were 4 bases for V and 3 bases for J; bases not matched to a gene: 6. CDR3 sequence (DNA): TGCGCCAGCAGCAGGAACAGGGGAGACACTGAAGCTTTCTTT. Translation: CASSRNRGDTEAFF.

The sample holds many counts of this clonotype. This chain links TRBV2 with TRBJ2-1, with 8 bases that match TRBD2. In germline, CDR1 is SNHLY, CDR2 FYNNEI. V trimming: 9 bases; J trimming: 1 base; junction bases outside the gene matches: 8. The length of the CDR3 is 15 residues. In DNA, the CDR3 is TGTGCCAGTAATCACCGGGGGGGTTCCTACAATGAGCAGTTCTTC. This translates into CASNHRGGSYNEQFF.

This chain uses TRBV20-1 with TRBJ2-7, with TRBD2 matching 9 bases. The junction had 10 bases not matched to a gene; V was cut back by 1 base and J by 6 bases. The length of the CDR3 is 15 residues. Germline-derived CDR1 and CDR2 are DFQATT and SNEGSKA (reference sequence). The CDR3 spells CSARVISLTSGEQYF. CDR3 coding DNA: TGCAGTGCTAGAGTCATTTCGTTGACTAGCGGCGAGCAGTACTTC.

This clonotype was seen many times. The gene calls are TRBV27 and TRBJ1-2; D gene uncertain. The germline V and J ends were trimmed by 6 bases and 4 bases, with 6 bases remaining between them. Germline-derived CDR1 and CDR2 are MNHEY and SMNVEV (reference sequence). The CDR3 is made up of 11 amino acids. The CDR3 here is CASSGGYGYTF. DNA of the CDR3: TGTGCCAGCAGCGGCGGCTATGGCTACACCTTC.

A note on this clonotype: A much more abundant neighbour one base away suggests this may be a read error. The chain links TRBV12-3 or TRBV12-4 to TRBJ2-5; 13 bases match TRBD2. The CDR3 consists of 17 residues. The CDR3 region is CVSSLETSGGYQETQYF. CDR3 DNA sequence: TGTGTCAGCAGTTTGGAGACTAGCGGGGGGTACCAAGAGACCCAGTACTTC.

This chain uses TRBV19 with TRBJ1-1, with 9 nucleotides matching TRBD1. The J segment lost 0 bases and the V segment lost 5 bases, leaving 7 bases of the junction unmatched. CDR1 LNHDA and CDR2 SQIVND come from the germline V gene (reference sequence). The CDR3 totals 16 residues. Written as DNA, the CDR3 is TGTGCCAGTAGTCCCGGGACAGGGTGGCTGAACACTGAAGCTTTCTTT. Translated, it gives CASSPGTGWLNTEAFF.

This clonotype was counted many times. The gene calls are TRBV25-1 and TRBJ2-5; TRBD1 is a possible D gene (5 bases). The CDR3 covers 15 residues. The germline V and J ends were trimmed by 5 bases and 3 bases, with 16 bases remaining between them. The germline CDR1 and CDR2 sequences are MGHDK and SYGVNS. CDR3 nucleotides: TGTGCCAGCAGTATCCCCGGCGGCAGGGAAGAGACCCAGTACTTC. Its translation: CASSIPGGREETQYF. Using reference TRBV25-1 and TRBJ2-5 for the parts outside the CDR3, the full variable domain is EADIYQTPRYLVIGTGKKITLECSQTMGHDKMYWYQQDPGMELHLIHYSYGVNSTEKGDLSSESTVSRIRTEHFPLTLESARPSHTSQYLCASSIPGGREETQYFGPGTRLLVL.

This clonotype was picked up many times. V gene TRBV11-2 combines with J gene TRBJ1-1; D gene ambiguous. In germline, CDR1 is SGHAT, CDR2 FQNNGV. Deletions cut 1 base from V and 8 bases from J, with 11 bases between. The CDR3 is 13 amino acids. The CDR3 DNA follows: TGTGCCAGCAGCTTAGCACGGGGATTGGAAGCTTTCTTT. Translated: CASSLARGLEAFF.

This clonotype was counted ten times or more. The V call is TRBV7-9, the J call TRBJ2-7, with TRBD1 matching 9 bases. J gave up 3 bases and V 5 bases, and 5 bases lay outside the gene matches. The V gene's germline CDR1 is SEHNR and CDR2 FQNEAQ (reference sequence). There are 14 residues in the CDR3. CDR3 loop: CASSPRDRVYEQYF. DNA of the CDR3: TGTGCCAGCAGCCCCCGGGACAGGGTCTACGAGCAGTACTTC.

This clonotype was found many times. V and J are TRBV19 and TRBJ1-2; D is perhaps TRBD1 (5 bases). In germline, CDR1 is LNHDA, CDR2 SQIVND (reference sequence). The CDR3 is 15 residues long. The ends were cut back, 5 bases at V and 4 bases at J, with 17 bases in the middle. The CDR3 loop reads CASSFRDRPFYGYTF. CDR3 in DNA: TGTGCCAGTAGTTTCCGGGACCGCCCTTTCTATGGCTACACCTTC.